These 10 T cell receptor beta chains were sequenced from one sample in a study of beta chain features in type 1 diabetes. TCRB transcripts that were expressed got sequenced, as all of the isolated RNA had been reverse transcribed. The assay was immunoSEQ multiplex PCR, and TCRdb's table has in-frame clones only and misses some. The sample includes 400,000 to 600,000 clones, around 30% of them seen just once. Specimen: naive CD4+ T cells from blood. These receptors were obtained from a man aged 18 to 35 in good health.

DNA for the CDR3: TGTGCCAGCAGCCCTAGCGGGAGTCGAGATACGCAGTATTTT. It encodes CASSPSGSRDTQYF. The rearrangement uses TRBV5-4 and TRBJ2-3; the match to TRBD2 covers 10 bases. CDR3 length: 14 residues. The germline V gene has CDR1 SGHNT and CDR2 YYREEE (reference sequence). Trimming removed 4 bases from V and 5 bases from J; junction bases left unmatched: 4.

This clone was counted only a few times. The V gene is TRBV19, the J gene TRBJ1-2; unclear D gene. The CDR3 sequence is 13 residues long. Germline V gene sequence: CDR1 LNHDA, CDR2 SQIVND (reference sequence). Trimming stripped 1 base from V and 4 bases from J, with 7 bases between. As DNA, the CDR3 is TGTGCCAGTAGTATAGCGGCGTCCTATGGCTACACCTTC. Residues: CASSIAASYGYTF.

The chain links TRBV18 to TRBJ2-5; unclear D gene. The CDR3 loop spans 12 amino acids. V shed 0 bases and J shed 7 bases, with 6 bases lying between them. The V gene's germline CDR1 is KGHSH and CDR2 LQKENI. The CDR3 DNA follows: TGTGCCAGCTCACCACCGGGTTCGACCCAGTACTTC. Its translation: CASSPPGSTQYF. The whole variable domain, filled in from reference TRBV18 and TRBJ2-5, reads NAGVMQNPRHLVRRRGQEARLRCSPMKGHSHVYWYRQLPEEGLKFMVYLQKENIIDESGMPKERFSAEFPKEGPSILRIQQVVRGDSAAYFCASSPPGSTQYFGPGTRLLVL.

The chain couples TRBV2 to TRBJ1-5; D remains unclear. V lost 7 bases and J 2 bases, leaving 15 bases between the germline ends. The CDR3 covers 15 residues. Germline V CDR1 and CDR2: SNHLY, FYNNEI. CDR3: CASTIVRGGNQPQHF. In DNA form, the CDR3 reads TGTGCCAGCACCATTGTACGGGGTGGCAATCAGCCCCAGCATTTT.

This chain links TRBV6-5 with TRBJ2-1; weak D call: TRBD2 (6 bases). Trimming pared 2 bases from V and 10 bases from J, leaving 18 bases between. The germline V gene has CDR1 MNHEY and CDR2 SVGAGI. The CDR3 has 15 amino acids. DNA of the CDR3: TGTGCCAGCAGTTACGCGGGACTCCGTAACAGGGAGCAGTTCTTC. Translation: CASSYAGLRNREQFF.

The J gene is TRBJ2-1, the V gene TRBV2, with a possible D match to TRBD2 (6 bases). V gave up 7 bases and J gave up 7 bases, with 20 bases separating them. CDR3 length: 15 residues. In germline, CDR1 is SNHLY, CDR2 FYNNEI. The CDR3 DNA reads as TGTGCCAGCACAATTGAGCGGGTATTGGGGAATGAGCAGTTCTTC. It specifies CASTIERVLGNEQFF.

J is TRBJ2-3 and V is TRBV29-1; D gene unclear. Trimming pared 2 bases from V and 0 bases from J, leaving 9 bases between. The CDR3 runs to 14 residues. CDR1 SQVTM and CDR2 ANQGSEA come from the germline V gene. This chain's CDR3 is CSVEFISSTDTQYF. The DNA of the CDR3 is TGCAGCGTTGAATTCATCTCTAGCACAGATACGCAGTATTTT.

This CDR3 is CASSAAWVNTEAFF. DNA of the CDR3: TGTGCCAGCAGCGCCGCGTGGGTGAACACTGAAGCTTTCTTT. The rearrangement links TRBV5-6 to TRBJ1-1; D remains ambiguous. Trimming took off 4 bases at V and 0 bases at J, with 10 bases between the two ends. Germline CDR1 is SGHDT and CDR2 is YYEEEE. CDR3 length equals 14 residues.

The V gene is TRBV29-1, the J gene TRBJ2-7; TRBD1 is a possible D gene (5 bases). The CDR3 contains 12 residues. Germline assignment: CDR1 SQVTM and CDR2 ANQGSEA. With 1 base removed from V and 5 bases from J, the gap between germline ends came to 9 bases. The CDR3 loop is CSVEGVRDEQYF. As DNA, the CDR3 is TGCAGCGTTGAAGGGGTCAGGGACGAGCAGTACTTC.

The J gene is TRBJ2-3, the V gene TRBV28, with D possibly TRBD2 on 6 matching bases. This CDR3 has 15 residues. Germline CDR1 and CDR2: MDHEN and SYDVKM. Trimming stripped 5 bases from V and 8 bases from J, with 20 bases between. The CDR3 bases are TGTGCCAGCAGTACGAACCCGGGACTTCTAGTTACGCAGTATTTT. Encoded protein: CASSTNPGLLVTQYF.